Reported below is one T cell receptor beta chain. The clone's antigen remains unknown. No base quality information exists; no much larger clone differs at one position. The CDR3 runs 16 residues from the cysteine to the phenylalanine. Of the read, only the CDR3 DNA is kept; its 48 bases are in frame from base 1. Via the germline V gene, CDR1 is ENHRY and CDR2 SYGVKD. The V and J ends are trimmed by 0 bases and 6 bases, leaving 14 bases between them. These data belong to a study of graft-versus-host responses after intestinal transplantation listed by TCRdb under 2021. About the investigation overall: Multivisceral, liver-intestinal, or isolated intestinal transplants were received by the recipients. Every recipient was given anti-thymocyte globulin induction, followed by 3 to 4 years of maintenance tacrolimus and steroids. Bulk TCR-beta CDR3 sequencing was used to track graft-versus-host and host-versus-graft alloreactive T cell clones in the graft, circulation and bone marrow after intestinal transplantation. Alloreactive clones were identified by sequencing pre-transplant mixed lymphocyte reaction products and comparing them with unstimulated pre-transplant donor and recipient T cells. Of the 20 to 25 intestinal transplant recipients enrolled in the cohort, one of whom was a retransplant, a few patients without pretransplant specimens were excluded. Donor T cell macrochimerism was defined as a peak of at least 4% donor T cells among recipient peripheral blood mononuclear cells. Rather than being sequenced by the commercial service, samples from three later patients were sequenced in-house on an Illumina MiSeq and processed with MiXCR.

The time point label, read with the paper, signifies: cells obtained before transplantation from donor or recipient. CD3+CD4+ and CD3+CD8+ populations were FACS-sorted from unstimulated pre-transplant donor and recipient cells taken from spleen or lymph nodes. The paper's findings and limits, for the study overall: GvH clones were found in recipient bone marrow, and some of the GvH clones appeared earlier in ileal mucosa or blood, which is consistent with an intestinal mucosal origin. The conclusions were limited by the relatively low number and heterogeneity of the intestinal transplant patients. In the allografts of patients with donor T cell macrochimerism, GvH to HvG T cell clonal ratios were high. Early after transplant, declines in HvG clones were associated with peak levels of circulating GvH clones.

Libraries were prepared through the immunoSEQ multiplex PCR assay. For most patients, genomic DNA was isolated with the Qiagen DNeasy Blood and Tissue Kit and shipped frozen to Adaptive Biotechnologies for TCR sequencing. For most patients, high-throughput TCR-beta CDR3 sequencing of genomic DNA was performed by Adaptive Biotechnologies. Regarding the original processing steps: TCR sequencing data for approximately 19 patients were retrieved from Adaptive's ImmunoSEQ software; three other patients were processed with MiXCR and VDJtools. To correct CD4 versus CD8 sorting errors, sequences present in both subsets at a frequency ratio below 5:1 were removed. CDR3 nucleotide sequences shared by donor and recipient were removed because the origin of these sequences could not be assigned. To count as alloreactive, a clone needed at least 2-fold expansion over unstimulated cells and a minimum CFSE-low frequency of 0.002% (template counts) or 0.001% (read counts). A clone was considered mappable if detected in the sequenced pre-transplant spleen, lymph node, or MLR CFSE-low populations of the donor or recipient. The cumulative frequency of alloreactive clones was calculated as a percentage of all sequences, weighted by copy number. TCRdb took this table from immuneACCESS and kept in-frame rearrangements with V and J called. Such tables lack part of the clones; where checked against another copy, unresolved V genes explain under half of the gap, and the rest is unexplained. Clonal size and the V and J genes are those of that table, whereas D and trimming came from the DNA. The sample table holds 80,000 to 95,000 clones, of which about 87% were seen once. In total, the top ten clones hold more than 0.25% of the sample.

The material was unstimulated CD4+ T cells sorted from spleen or lymph node cells, obtained before transplant. Rearrangement joined TRBV10-3 to TRBJ2-2; perhaps TRBD2 is the D gene, with 5 bases matching. The source of this sequence is a human donor who was the organ donor for an intestinal transplant. The CDR3 protein sequence reads: CAISESWLAYAGELFF. The DNA sequence is as follows: TGTGCCATCAGTGAGTCTTGGCTAGCCTACGCCGGGGAGCTGTTTTTT.